This is a list of T cell receptor beta chains from one sample in a study of post-analysis software for immune sequencing data. TCRdb processed the PCR reads anew with MiXCR; each CDR3 protein has one entry. The data show 350,000 to 450,000 distinct CDR3 sequences, with roughly 38% seen just once and under 9% held by the top ten. Input material: blood. The origin of the receptors is a girl aged 2-10 years with multiple sclerosis. CDR3s include the opening cysteine and the closing phenylalanine or tryptophan. The D gene is left open where the match is weak. Size tells how often a clone was seen (once, few, many) or the class of an expanded clone, and some rows leave it out.

>TRBV11-2|TRBJ2-3|15|-|-
CASSLSNRGTDTQYF
TGTGCCAGCAGCTTATCCAACAGAGGCACAGATACGCAGTATTTT
>TRBV20-1|TRBJ2-5|15|TRBD2|few
CSARFSGSAGETQYF
TGCAGTGCTAGGTTTAGCGGGAGCGCCGGAGAGACCCAGTACTTC
>TRBV6-1|TRBJ1-4|14|-|once
CASSEGGINEKLFF
TGTGCCAGCAGTGAAGGTGGGATCAATGAAAAACTGTTTTTT
>TRBV27|TRBJ2-7|15|-|-
CASSQAKEVKESQYF
TGTGCTAGCAGCCAAGCGAAGGAGGTAAAAGAGTCCCAGTACTTC
>TRBV20-1|TRBJ1-1|12|-|-
CRGGRSGTEAFF
TGCAGGGGCGGGCGGTCAGGCACTGAAGCTTTCTTT
>TRBV7-9|TRBJ2-5|15|-|-
CASSLGQGGNQPQYF
TGTGCCAGCAGCTTAGGACAGGGAGGTAATCAGCCCCAGTACTTC
>TRBV25-1|TRBJ1-1|15|-|-
CASSDLTGTSNEAFF
TGTGCCAGCAGTGATCTTACAGGCACATCTAACGAAGCTTTCTTT
>TRBV10-3|TRBJ2-7|15|TRBD1|few
CAISDPGQGLGTQYF
TGTGCCATCAGTGATCCAGGACAGGGCCTAGGTACCCAGTACTTC
>TRBV7-2|TRBJ2-1|16|TRBD1|-
CASSPEQGSYYNEQFF
TGTGCCAGCAGCCCAGAACAGGGGTCGTACTACAATGAGCAGTTCTTC
>TRBV29-1|TRBJ1-2|13|TRBD1|-
CSAERSGGRGYTF
TGCAGCGCTGAACGGTCAGGGGGACGGGGCTACACCTTC
>TRBV30|TRBJ2-3|14|-|-
CAWRGRRGLDTQYF
TGTGCCTGGAGGGGACGCAGAGGTTTAGATACGCAGTATTTT
>TRBV29-1|TRBJ1-3|15|TRBD1|-
CSVQGARNAGNTIYF
TGCAGCGTCCAGGGGGCCAGGAATGCCGGAAACACCATATATTTT
>TRBV11-2|TRBJ2-4|14|-|-
CASSLGGLPWGQYF
TGTGCCAGCAGCTTAGGAGGTTTGCCGTGGGGGCAGTACTTC
>TRBV5-1|TRBJ2-3|14|-|many
CASSPRGQLDTQYF
TGCGCCAGCAGCCCCCGAGGCCAGCTAGATACGCAGTATTTT
>TRBV28|TRBJ1-2|12|-|-
CASSFRGDGYTF
TGTGCCAGCAGTTTTAGAGGGGACGGCTACACCTTC
>TRBV7-8|TRBJ2-3|16|TRBD2|few
CASSLEGGGNTDTQYF
TGTGCCAGCAGCTTAGAGGGCGGGGGAAACACAGATACGCAGTATTTT
>TRBV11-2|TRBJ2-3|16|-|few
CASSLLGGGSTDTQYF
TGTGCCAGCAGCTTACTCGGAGGAGGGAGCACAGATACGCAGTATTTT
>TRBV12-3/TRBV12-4|TRBJ2-1|14|-|few
CASSADYPYNEQFF
TGTGCCAGCAGTGCCGACTACCCGTACAATGAGCAGTTCTTC
>TRBV7-9|TRBJ2-5|13|-|few
CASRPTGLETQYF
TGTGCCAGCAGGCCTACAGGGTTGGAGACCCAGTACTTC
>TRBV5-8|TRBJ2-2|13|-|-
CASSLSYTGELFF
TGTGCCAGCAGCTTGTCCTACACCGGGGAGCTGTTTTTT
>TRBV20-1|TRBJ1-5|13|-|-
CSAGGASHQPQHF
TGCAGTGCTGGAGGGGCAAGTCATCAGCCCCAGCATTTT
>TRBV5-4|TRBJ1-4|16|-|-
CASSFGGAQANEKLFF
TGTGCCAGCAGCTTTGGCGGGGCTCAGGCTAATGAAAAACTGTTTTTT
>TRBV4-3|TRBJ2-1|19|-|-
CASSQARAWSSDTYNEQFF
TGCGCCAGCAGCCAAGCCCGGGCGTGGTCTAGCGATACCTACAATGAGCAGTTCTTC
>TRBV12-3/TRBV12-4|TRBJ1-1|13|-|few
CASSERGNAEAFF
TGTGCCAGCAGTGAGAGGGGGAACGCTGAAGCTTTCTTT
>TRBV6-1|TRBJ2-7|14|-|few
CASSDSVQLYEQYF
TGTGCCAGCAGTGATTCAGTACAGCTCTACGAGCAGTACTTC
>TRBV7-3|TRBJ2-7|18|TRBD1|-
CASSPRRGHRGRGNEQYF
TGTGCCAGCAGCCCTCGTCGGGGGCACAGGGGGCGAGGGAACGAGCAGTACTTC
>TRBV7-9|TRBJ2-7|12|-|-
CASSTGFDEQYF
TGTGCCAGCAGTACAGGGTTCGACGAGCAGTACTTC
>TRBV7-3|TRBJ2-3|14|TRBD2|-
CASSTGLDTDTQYF
TGTGCCAGCAGCACGGGACTAGATACAGATACGCAGTATTTT
>TRBV12-5|TRBJ2-7|13|-|few
CASRGQGSYEQYF
TGTGCTAGTAGGGGTCAGGGGTCCTACGAGCAGTACTTC
>TRBV5-1|TRBJ2-2|15|TRBD2|-
CASTLTSGNTGELFF
TGCGCCAGCACCTTGACTAGCGGAAACACCGGGGAGCTGTTTTTT
>TRBV20-1|TRBJ1-5|16|-|-
CSASDFGGRSNQPQHF
TGCAGTGCTAGCGACTTCGGGGGGAGGAGCAATCAGCCCCAGCATTTT
>TRBV6-2/TRBV6-3|TRBJ2-1|15|TRBD2|few
CASSYRTSGYNEQFF
TGTGCCAGCAGTTACAGGACTAGCGGATACAATGAGCAGTTCTTC
>TRBV7-8|TRBJ2-7|13|-|-
CASSLHLEVEQYF
TGTGCCAGCAGCTTACATCTAGAAGTCGAGCAGTACTTC
>TRBV9|TRBJ1-4|12|-|-
CASSGQYEKLFF
TGTGCCAGCAGCGGCCAATATGAAAAACTGTTTTTT
>TRBV6-5|TRBJ1-2|13|-|few
CASGTGRNYGYTF
TGTGCCAGCGGAACAGGGCGCAACTATGGCTACACCTTC
>TRBV10-3|TRBJ2-7|11|-|-
CATAPGYEQYF
TGTGCCACCGCCCCAGGGTACGAGCAGTACTTC
>TRBV6-5|TRBJ1-1|16|TRBD1|few
CASSYSSGRDSRRAFF
TGTGCCAGCAGTTACTCGAGTGGCAGGGACAGTCGGCGAGCTTTCTTT